This is a list of T cell receptor beta chains from one sample in a study of T-cell memory formation after mild COVID-19. TCRdb reprocessed the 5' RACE reads via MiXCR and lists one record per CDR3 protein. This sample has about 210,000 distinct CDR3 sequences, with over 9.5% found just once. Sequencing was performed on PBMCs or a T cell subset sorted from them (not recorded which). Receptors originate from a young man who had mild COVID-19 (a few samples of this study predate the infection). Cell type and time point are not known. CDR3s include the opening cysteine and the closing phenylalanine or tryptophan. D genes are given only for firm matches. For some rows the clone size is stated as once, few or many, or as a class when expanded; others skip it.

clone_size: .
v_call: TRBV6-2/TRBV6-3
j_call: TRBJ2-2
d_call: TRBD1
cdr3_nt: TGTGCCAGCAGTGACCCGGGACAGGGGACCGGGGAGCTGTTTTTT
cdr3_aa: CASSDPGQGTGELFF

clone_size: .
v_call: TRBV7-9
j_call: TRBJ2-7
d_call: .
cdr3_nt: TGTGCCAGCAGCCCGAGCGTCAGCTACGAGCAGTACTTC
cdr3_aa: CASSPSVSYEQYF

clone_size: .
v_call: TRBV7-9
j_call: TRBJ2-3
d_call: TRBD2
cdr3_nt: TGTGCCAGCAGCGGCCAGGCTTTAGCGGGGGGGCTCACAGATACGCAGTATTTT
cdr3_aa: CASSGQALAGGLTDTQYF

clone_size: .
v_call: TRBV5-4
j_call: TRBJ2-5
d_call: TRBD2
cdr3_nt: TGTGCCAGCAGCCCCCCGGGGGGTCGGGCTCAAGAGACCCAGTACTTC
cdr3_aa: CASSPPGGRAQETQYF

clone_size: .
v_call: TRBV7-2
j_call: TRBJ2-1
d_call: TRBD2
cdr3_nt: TGTGCCAGCAGCTTAAATGTGGGCGGGGGACCCTACAATGAGCAGTTCTTC
cdr3_aa: CASSLNVGGGPYNEQFF

clone_size: few
v_call: TRBV9
j_call: TRBJ2-3
d_call: .
cdr3_nt: TGTGCCAGCAGCGCCACCGGGTCTGCACCGTTCGATACGCAGTATTTT
cdr3_aa: CASSATGSAPFDTQYF

clone_size: .
v_call: TRBV4-1
j_call: TRBJ2-7
d_call: .
cdr3_nt: TGCGCCAGCAGGCCACAGGGCACCTACGAGCAGTACTTC
cdr3_aa: CASRPQGTYEQYF

clone_size: few
v_call: TRBV7-8
j_call: TRBJ1-5
d_call: .
cdr3_nt: TGTGCCAGCAGCAAAGCGAGGGTGGGGGGCAATCAGCCCCAGCATTTT
cdr3_aa: CASSKARVGGNQPQHF

clone_size: few
v_call: TRBV5-1
j_call: TRBJ1-2
d_call: TRBD1
cdr3_nt: TGCGCCAGCACGACAGGGGGCGACTATGGCTACACCTTC
cdr3_aa: CASTTGGDYGYTF

clone_size: .
v_call: TRBV14
j_call: TRBJ2-5
d_call: .
cdr3_nt: TGTGCCAGCAGCCAAGAAATCAGGGAGACCCAGTACTTC
cdr3_aa: CASSQEIRETQYF

clone_size: many
v_call: TRBV12-3/TRBV12-4
j_call: TRBJ2-7
d_call: .
cdr3_nt: TGTGCCAGCAGTTTAGGGATAATCTACGAGCAGTACTTC
cdr3_aa: CASSLGIIYEQYF

clone_size: few
v_call: TRBV4-1
j_call: TRBJ1-2
d_call: .
cdr3_nt: TGCGCCAGCAGCCATGAGTTCCAGAGAAGTGGAGGCTACACCTTC
cdr3_aa: CASSHEFQRSGGYTF

clone_size: .
v_call: TRBV5-6
j_call: TRBJ2-5
d_call: .
cdr3_nt: TGTGCCAGCAGCTTTCTAAGCGGAGAGACCCAGTACTTC
cdr3_aa: CASSFLSGETQYF

clone_size: few
v_call: TRBV20-1
j_call: TRBJ2-7
d_call: .
cdr3_nt: TGCAGTGCTGGCCGGGCTGGCTACGAGCAGTACTTC
cdr3_aa: CSAGRAGYEQYF

clone_size: few
v_call: TRBV9
j_call: TRBJ2-5
d_call: .
cdr3_nt: TGTGCCAGCAGCGTAGAAGGCCCAGAGACCCAGTACTTC
cdr3_aa: CASSVEGPETQYF

clone_size: .
v_call: TRBV10-3
j_call: TRBJ1-2
d_call: TRBD1
cdr3_nt: TGTGCCATCAGTGAGACGGCAGGGGGCCTTGGCTACACCTTC
cdr3_aa: CAISETAGGLGYTF

clone_size: .
v_call: TRBV30
j_call: TRBJ2-5
d_call: TRBD2
cdr3_nt: TGTGCCTGGAGTGGTCTGGAGGGAGCGGGGGGTCAAGAGACCCAGTACTTC
cdr3_aa: CAWSGLEGAGGQETQYF

clone_size: .
v_call: TRBV10-3
j_call: TRBJ1-2
d_call: .
cdr3_nt: TGTGCCATCAGCTCCCCGCGAGATCCCAATCGGGGCTACACCTTC
cdr3_aa: CAISSPRDPNRGYTF

clone_size: .
v_call: TRBV6-2/TRBV6-3
j_call: TRBJ2-3
d_call: .
cdr3_nt: TGTGCCAGCAGTTACTCGAAGGCAGGCACAGATACGCAGTATTTT
cdr3_aa: CASSYSKAGTDTQYF

clone_size: .
v_call: TRBV7-6
j_call: TRBJ1-1
d_call: .
cdr3_nt: TGTGCCAGCAGCGAAGGCCCCGCAGGATGGAACACTGAAGCTTTCTTT
cdr3_aa: CASSEGPAGWNTEAFF

clone_size: .
v_call: TRBV7-2
j_call: TRBJ2-5
d_call: TRBD1
cdr3_nt: TGTGCCAGCAGAGCGAGACAGGGGTTGTACCAAGAGACCCAGTACTTC
cdr3_aa: CASRARQGLYQETQYF

clone_size: many
v_call: TRBV29-1
j_call: TRBJ2-3
d_call: .
cdr3_nt: TGCAGCGTTGCGAAGGGGGGTGCAGATACGCAGTATTTT
cdr3_aa: CSVAKGGADTQYF

clone_size: once
v_call: TRBV20-1
j_call: TRBJ1-1
d_call: .
cdr3_nt: TGCAGTGCTAGAGACACCGGAGGCACTGAAGCTTTCTTT
cdr3_aa: CSARDTGGTEAFF

clone_size: .
v_call: TRBV24-1
j_call: TRBJ2-5
d_call: TRBD2
cdr3_nt: TGTGCCACCAGTAGGGACTATCAAGAGACCCAGTACTTC
cdr3_aa: CATSRDYQETQYF

clone_size: .
v_call: TRBV7-2
j_call: TRBJ1-2
d_call: TRBD1
cdr3_nt: TGTGCCAGCCATGCCCCCGGGACAGGAGCTAACTATGGCTACACCTTC
cdr3_aa: CASHAPGTGANYGYTF

clone_size: .
v_call: TRBV7-2
j_call: TRBJ1-2
d_call: TRBD1
cdr3_nt: TGTGCCAGCAGCTCGGTCGGACAGGGGGCAGATGGCTACACCTTC
cdr3_aa: CASSSVGQGADGYTF

clone_size: .
v_call: TRBV4-3
j_call: TRBJ2-1
d_call: .
cdr3_nt: TGCGCCAGCAGCCAAGATCAACTCTACAATGAGCAGTTCTTC
cdr3_aa: CASSQDQLYNEQFF